This TCR beta chain was captured by sequencing in a study of cytomegalovirus exposure and HLA in healthy donors. Study observations and caveats: Researchers had no immune exposure information except CMV serostatus available. Follow-up analysis later connected one missense variant in DCLRE1C with trimming of TCR beta V- and J-genes. Highly shared sequence variants in one cluster were likely a sequencing artifact.

After removal of 9 bases from V and 6 bases from J, the junction contained 11 bases not matched to a gene. The CDR3 extends over 14 amino acids. Germline V gene sequence: CDR1 LNHDA, CDR2 SQIVND (reference sequence). At sampling all donors were nominally healthy, likely with unrecorded immune exposures. As to this clone: As yet, its antigen is unknown.

13 Jbeta primers and 60 Vbeta primers were used for the PCR. The repertoire was sequenced with immunoSEQ multiplex PCR; TCRdb's copy has only in-frame clones and lacks some. The sample shows about 150,000 clones, 70% to 90% of them seen only once. This sequence joins TRBV19 and TRBJ2-3; 8 bases fit TRBD1. This receptor was taken from a woman under 30 in good health and CMV-seronegative. The sequencing input was PBMCs. CDR3 residues: CASSRQGPSDTQYF. CDR3 nucleotides: TGTGCCAGCTCGCGACAGGGGCCTTCGGATACGCAGTATTTT.